The 21 T cell receptor beta chains presented below share a single source sample, sequenced in a study of cytomegalovirus exposure and HLA in healthy donors. Primers included in the PCR were 60 Vbeta and 13 Jbeta primers. Here immunoSEQ multiplex PCR was the method, and the copy in TCRdb shows in-frame clones only, minus some. The table includes about 94,000 clones, around 84% detected once. Specimen: PBMCs. The receptors originated from a human donor in good health.

The genes are TRBV28 and TRBJ1-2; 8 bases map to TRBD1. The CDR3 spans 15 residues. V trimming: 4 bases; J trimming: 1 base; junction bases outside the gene matches: 5. Germline CDR1 MDHEN, CDR2 SYDVKM. CDR3 in amino acids: CASSSRGPNNYGYTF. In DNA form, the CDR3 reads TGTGCCAGCAGTTCCAGGGGGCCGAATAACTATGGCTACACCTTC.

The chain is built from TRBV4-2 and TRBJ2-7, with 7 bases identical to TRBD2. The CDR3 is made up of 15 amino acids. The J segment lost 1 base and the V segment lost 0 bases, leaving 3 bases of the junction unmatched. Germline-derived CDR1 and CDR2 are LGHNA and YNFKEQ. CDR3 residues: CASSQEGRGSYEQYF. Written as DNA, the CDR3 is TGTGCCAGCAGCCAAGAAGGGCGGGGGTCCTACGAGCAGTACTTC.

The V gene is TRBV9, the J gene TRBJ2-7; D possibly corresponds to TRBD2 (5 bases). V dropped 0 bases and J dropped 5 bases, with 15 bases sitting between them. The CDR3 contains 15 residues. Germline V gene sequence: CDR1 SGDLS, CDR2 YYNGEE. CDR3 DNA: TGTGCCAGCAGCGTAGCGGGGAACGCGGCCCACGAGCAGTACTTC. Protein sequence: CASSVAGNAAHEQYF.

The gene calls are TRBV5-1 and TRBJ2-7, with 8 nucleotides matching TRBD1. The V and J ends lost 4 bases and 3 bases, in that order; junction bases with no gene match: 3. Germline V gene sequence: CDR1 SGHRS, CDR2 YFSETQ. The CDR3 is made up of 13 amino acids. For the CDR3, the DNA is TGCGCCAGCAGCGCAGGGGGCTTCTACGAGCAGTACTTC. It encodes CASSAGGFYEQYF.

V gene TRBV4-2 combines with J gene TRBJ1-2; 7 bases are shared with TRBD1. CDR1 LGHNA and CDR2 YNFKEQ come from the germline V gene. The CDR3 has 17 amino acids. V lost 3 bases and J lost 1; bases outside the gene matches: 11. The CDR3 region has the DNA TGTGCCAGCAGCCACAATACCGGGACAGCTTTTAACTATGGCTACACCTTC. Translation gives CASSHNTGTAFNYGYTF.

V and J are TRBV28 and TRBJ2-6; TRBD1 matches at 7 bases. The CDR3 sequence is 15 residues long. Germline V gene data show CDR1 as MDHEN and CDR2 as SYDVKM. Losses at the gene ends were 7 bases for V and 2 bases for J; bases not matched to a gene: 5. The CDR3 coding sequence is TGTGCCAGCAAAGAGACAGGGCCTGGGGCCAACGTCCTGACTTTC. This encodes CASKETGPGANVLTF.

The chain combines TRBV9 with TRBJ2-3; 7 positions match TRBD2. The V segment lost 3 bases and the J segment 1 base; nucleotides outside the gene matches: 17. In germline, CDR1 is SGDLS, CDR2 YYNGEE. The CDR3 runs 19 residues. The CDR3 nucleotides are TGTGCCAGCAGCGCCCTCGGGGGTTTGGGGGGGAGTGGCACAGATACGCAGTATTTT. It is translated as CASSALGGLGGSGTDTQYF.

The chain combines TRBV7-9 with TRBJ1-3; TRBD1 agrees at 8 bases. J lost 0 bases, V lost 5 bases, and 6 bases had no gene match. The CDR3 covers 16 residues. CDR1 is SEHNR and CDR2 is FQNEAQ in the germline V gene (reference sequence). CDR3 DNA: TGTGCCAGCAGCCCGGGACAGGCGAGCTCTGGAAACACCATATATTTT. Its translation: CASSPGQASSGNTIYF.

The chain has TRBV5-4 and TRBJ1-1; 9 bases line up with TRBD1. J was trimmed by 3 bases and V by 3 bases; bases with no gene match: 6. Per the germline V gene, CDR1 is SGHNT and CDR2 is YYREEE (reference sequence). This CDR3 has 15 residues. The DNA of the CDR3 is TGTGCCAGCAGCTCCCCGGGACAGGGATACACTGAAGCTTTCTTT. Protein: CASSSPGQGYTEAFF.

This chain uses TRBV20-1 with TRBJ2-1; D is ambiguous. Germline-derived CDR1 and CDR2 are DFQATT and SNEGSKA (reference sequence). The CDR3 length is 10 residues. Here the CDR3 reads CSAERNEQFF. CDR3 DNA: TGCAGCGCTGAACGGAATGAGCAGTTCTTC.

This clone has only a few counts. The chain links TRBV4-3 to TRBJ1-5; the D is unclear. Germline V gives CDR1 LGHNA, CDR2 YSLEER. Trimming took off 0 bases at V and 0 bases at J, with 6 bases between the two ends. The CDR3 sequence is 15 residues long. CDR3 DNA sequence: TGCGCCAGCAGCCAAGATGCAGGTAGCAATCAGCCCCAGCATTTT. Translation gives CASSQDAGSNQPQHF.

The gene calls are TRBV6-5 and TRBJ2-1; TRBD1 aligns across 7 bases. The V gene's germline CDR1 is MNHEY and CDR2 SVGAGI. The CDR3 spans 15 residues. V gave up 5 bases and J gave up 4 bases; unmatched junction bases: 8. The CDR3 protein is CASSPIGDRYNEQFF. In nucleotides, the CDR3 is TGTGCCAGCAGTCCTATAGGGGACAGATACAATGAGCAGTTCTTC.

The chain links TRBV5-6 to TRBJ1-5; TRBD1 might be the D (5 bases). This CDR3 contains 14 residues. Trimming cost V 3 bases and J 8 bases, with 15 bases left between them. CDR1 SGHDT and CDR2 YYEEEE come from the germline V gene. The CDR3 spells CASSWRGRAKPQHF. Here the CDR3 DNA reads TGTGCCAGCAGCTGGAGAGGCAGGGCTAAGCCCCAGCATTTT.

V gene TRBV7-2 combines with J gene TRBJ1-2, with 7 bases identical to TRBD1. Germline V gene sequence: CDR1 SGHTA, CDR2 FQGNSA. Unmatched junction bases numbered 9, after V lost 4 bases and J lost 4 bases. This CDR3 comprises 15 residues. CDR3 residues: CASSSAQGWGYGYTF. The CDR3 DNA reads as TGTGCCAGCAGCTCAGCACAGGGGTGGGGCTATGGCTACACCTTC.

V and J are TRBV6-5 and TRBJ1-5; D is perhaps TRBD1 (5 bases). CDR1 and CDR2 (germline): MNHEY, SVGAGI. The V end was cut by 6 bases, the J end by 2 bases, with 14 bases between. The CDR3 spans 15 residues. The CDR3 is CASRLKQGGNQPQHF. CDR3 nucleotides: TGTGCCAGCAGACTAAAACAAGGGGGCAATCAGCCCCAGCATTTT.

This clone was recorded a few times. Other DNA sequences from this sample encode an identical CDR3 as well. V usage is TRBV11-3 and J usage is TRBJ1-3; 8 positions match TRBD1. Germline CDR1 and CDR2: SGHNT and YENEEA. V trimming: 5 bases; J trimming: 2 bases; junction bases outside the gene matches: 5. The CDR3 is made up of 15 amino acids. CDR3 bases: TGTGCCAGCAGCCCTGGACAGGGCCCTGGAAACACCATATATTTT. Translation gives CASSPGQGPGNTIYF.

The rearrangement uses TRBV5-8 and TRBJ1-2, with no clear D. CDR3 size: 13 residues. Trimming cost V 3 bases and J 4 bases, with 10 bases left between them. Per germline, CDR1 SGHTS and CDR2 YDEGEE. CDR3 sequence: CASSSGLPYGYTF. The CDR3 bases are TGTGCCAGCAGCTCCGGACTCCCCTATGGCTACACCTTC.

The CDR3 nucleotides are TGTGCCAGTAGTAAGGGGGTAGCGGGGTCCTACGAGCAGTACTTC. Translation gives CASSKGVAGSYEQYF. The rearrangement links TRBV19 to TRBJ2-7; 8 bases agree with TRBD2. The V gene's germline CDR1 is LNHDA and CDR2 SQIVND (reference sequence). V was pared by 4 bases and J by 1 base, with 6 bases of the junction left unmatched. This CDR3 has 15 amino acids.

This chain joins TRBV6-1 and TRBJ2-5; possibly TRBD2 for D (6 bases). V gave up 4 bases and J gave up 1 base, with 13 bases separating them. The CDR3 is made up of 15 amino acids. Germline CDR1 reads MNHNS; CDR2 reads SASEGT. CDR3 coding DNA: TGTGCCAGCAGTGCAGTACGGGACTCCCAAGAGACCCAGTACTTC. It specifies CASSAVRDSQETQYF.

The chain employs TRBV21-1 and TRBJ2-7; the table's D call TRBD2 went unverified against the DNA. TRBV21-1 is a listed pseudogene. The CDR3 contains 11 residues. The DNA for the CDR3 is TGTGCCAGCAGTCCTTCCTACGAGCAGTACTTC. Protein sequence: CASSPSYEQYF.

In this sample, this clone turned up once. J is TRBJ1-1 and V is TRBV2; 8 bases agree with TRBD1. Unmatched junction bases numbered 12, after V lost 8 bases and J lost 7 bases. Germline values: CDR1 SNHLY, CDR2 FYNNEI. This CDR3 is 14 amino acids long. In DNA form, the CDR3 reads TGTGCCAGCTTAACGACAGGGGCGCTTGGTGAAGCTTTCTTT. As protein: CASLTTGALGEAFF.